These 8 T cell receptor beta chains share one sample of origin, sequenced in a study of control samples from healthy donors and cancer patients. Some clones are missing from TCRdb's copy, which holds only in-frame ones; the method was immunoSEQ multiplex PCR. The table shows 60,000 to 75,000 clones, with 80% to 90% occurring only once. Sequencing was done on a sample of PBMCs. The source of these receptors is a woman aged 50 to 60 with head and neck cancer.

The chain combines TRBV29-1 with TRBJ1-1; the D gene is possibly TRBD1 (6 bases). Trimming took off 4 bases at V and 1 base at J, with 16 bases between the two ends. Germline V gives CDR1 SQVTM, CDR2 ANQGSEA. The length of the CDR3 is 15 residues. For the CDR3, the DNA is TGCAGCGTTGGATCCCCCCCGGGACAGAACACTGAAGCTTTCTTT. It specifies CSVGSPPGQNTEAFF. Supplemented by reference TRBV29-1 and TRBJ1-1, the full variable domain reads SAVISQKPSRDICQRGTSLTIQCQVDSQVTMMFWYRQQPGQSLTLIATANQGSEATYESGFVIDKFPISRPNLTFSTLTVSNMSPEDSSIYLCSVGSPPGQNTEAFFGQGTRLTVV.

This clone occurred once. The chain carries TRBV28 and TRBJ1-2; no definite D call. Germline values: CDR1 MDHEN, CDR2 SYDVKM. The V and J ends lost 5 bases and 8 bases respectively, with 21 bases between them. This CDR3 has 15 residues. CDR3 in amino acids: CASSLDTGPLGGYTF. The CDR3, as DNA: TGTGCCAGCAGTCTCGATACCGGGCCTCTGGGGGGCTACACCTTC.

This clone has a handful of counts. The chain is built from TRBV4-3 and TRBJ2-3, with 12 bases that match TRBD2. The V gene's germline CDR1 is LGHNA and CDR2 YSLEER. V dropped 1 base and J dropped 7; count of bases not matched to a gene: 9. The CDR3 is 17 amino acids. CDR3 sequence: CASSQGASGGAHHTQYF. In DNA, the CDR3 is TGCGCCAGCAGCCAAGGAGCTAGCGGGGGGGCGCACCATACGCAGTATTTT.

The J gene is TRBJ1-2, the V gene TRBV5-4; maybe TRBD1 (5 bases). The CDR3 totals 15 residues. Trimming removed 0 bases from V and 0 bases from J, with 9 bases in between. Per the germline V gene, CDR1 is SGHNT and CDR2 is YYREEE (reference sequence). In DNA form, the CDR3 reads TGTGCCAGCAGCTTGGGGGCACAGGCTAACTATGGCTACACCTTC. Translation gives CASSLGAQANYGYTF.

The chain couples TRBV7-9 to TRBJ1-1; possible D gene TRBD1, 6 bases. Germline CDR1 reads SEHNR; CDR2 reads FQNEAQ (reference sequence). The CDR3 runs to 14 residues. Trimming removed 0 bases at V and 11 bases at J, with 16 bases between. The CDR3 here is CASSLAGTTTGAFF. The CDR3, as DNA: TGTGCCAGCAGCTTAGCCGGGACTACAACAGGGGCTTTCTTT.

This clone showed up just once. The V gene is TRBV24-1, the J gene TRBJ2-5, with D perhaps being TRBD1 or TRBD2 (6 bases each). This CDR3 is 17 amino acids long. V was clipped by 2 bases and J by 2 bases, with 17 bases between them. Germline V gene sequence: CDR1 KGHDR, CDR2 SFDVKD. Here the CDR3 DNA reads TGTGCCACCAGTGATTCAGAGACACAGGGACTTCAAGAGACCCAGTACTTC. Amino acids: CATSDSETQGLQETQYF.

This clone appeared a few times. In DNA form, the CDR3 reads TGTGCCAGCAGCTTGGGGGCAGGGGGGACCTATGGCTACACCTTC. Protein: CASSLGAGGTYGYTF. The V call is TRBV5-5, the J call TRBJ1-2, with 7 positions matching TRBD1. The length of the CDR3 is 15 residues. The germline V gene has CDR1 SGHKS and CDR2 YYEKEE (reference sequence). V shed 0 bases and J 4 bases; nucleotides not matched to a gene: 6.

The chain has TRBV7-2 and TRBJ2-7, with 7 bases that match TRBD1. Germline-derived CDR1 and CDR2 are SGHTA and FQGNSA. This CDR3 has 14 amino acids. The V and J ends lost 3 bases and 3 bases, in that order; junction bases with no gene match: 5. The CDR3 DNA reads as TGTGCCAGCAGCTTGGTAGGACAGGTCTACGAGCAGTACTTC. Translated, it gives CASSLVGQVYEQYF.